The next 12 T cell receptor beta chains were all read from a single sample in a study of blood T cell repertoires in COVID-19. Using immunoSEQ multiplex PCR, the repertoire was profiled, and TCRdb retains in-frame clones only, with some absent. The sample shows approximately 110,000 clones, around 85% of them seen only once. The specimen was peripheral blood. The receptors shown here come from a woman of 80 years or more with COVID-19, enrolled during active disease.

The chain couples TRBV6-2 or TRBV6-3 to TRBJ2-4; TRBD1 might be the D (5 bases). Trimming removed 2 bases from V and 6 bases from J, with 5 bases in between. CDR1 MNHEY and CDR2 SVGEGT come from the germline V gene. This CDR3 has 12 amino acids. The CDR3 nucleotides are TGTGCCAGCAGTTACAGGGGAAACATTCAGTACTTC. Translation gives CASSYRGNIQYF.

The rearrangement links TRBV28 to TRBJ2-2; a weak D match, TRBD2 (6 bases). Germline assignment: CDR1 MDHEN and CDR2 SYDVKM. Trimming removed 4 bases from V and 7 bases from J, with 25 bases in between. The CDR3 runs to 18 residues. In DNA form, the CDR3 reads TGTGCCAGCAGTTATCCCGTGGGGAGTCGAGACGGGGGCGGGGAGCTGTTTTTT. This encodes CASSYPVGSRDGGGELFF.

The V gene is TRBV7-2, the J gene TRBJ1-5; 10 bases line up with TRBD1. This CDR3 comprises 16 residues. V lost 1 base and J lost 5; bases outside the gene matches: 5. Germline-derived CDR1 and CDR2 are SGHTA and FQGNSA. CDR3 in amino acids: CASSLERTGGHQPQHF. The CDR3 DNA sequence: TGTGCCAGCAGCTTAGAGAGGACAGGGGGGCATCAGCCCCAGCATTTT.

CDR3 nucleotides: TGCAGCGTTGGGGGGACTAGCGGGAGTATGCAATCCGGGGAGCTGTTTTTT. Residues: CSVGGTSGSMQSGELFF. The J gene is TRBJ2-2, the V gene TRBV29-1, with 14 bases fitting TRBD2. Germline values: CDR1 SQVTM, CDR2 ANQGSEA. This CDR3 spans 17 amino acids. V was clipped by 4 bases and J by 6 bases; unmatched bases: 10.

This rearrangement joins TRBV6-4 to TRBJ2-5; D possibly corresponds to TRBD1 (6 bases). This CDR3 is 19 amino acids long. Looked up from germline, CDR1 is MRHNA and CDR2 is SNTAGT. V lost 2 bases to trimming and J lost 3 bases, with 25 bases between them. CDR3 in amino acids: CASSDPGKIRGPLKETQYF. The CDR3 DNA reads as TGTGCCAGCAGTGACCCGGGGAAGATCAGGGGCCCCCTAAAAGAGACCCAGTACTTC.

The gene calls are TRBV9 and TRBJ1-3; a possible D gene is TRBD1 (5 bases). Trimming pared 4 bases from V and 4 bases from J, leaving 15 bases between. The germline CDR1 and CDR2 sequences are SGDLS and YYNGEE. The CDR3 sequence is 15 residues long. DNA of the CDR3: TGTGCCAGCAGCCCCACTGGGGGGATAGGAAACACCATATATTTT. Protein: CASSPTGGIGNTIYF.

In this sample, this clone turned up once. The chain recombines TRBV4-1 with TRBJ2-7, with no clear D. CDR1 is MGHRA and CDR2 is YSYEKL in the germline V gene. CDR3 length equals 12 residues. The V end lost 4 bases, the J end lost 3 bases, and 7 bases lay between the germline ends. In nucleotides, the CDR3 is TGCGCCAGCAGCCTTCCGAGCTACGAGCAGTACTTC. It encodes CASSLPSYEQYF.

The chain links TRBV2 to TRBJ2-7; 7 bases line up with TRBD2. After removal of 4 bases from V and 1 base from J, the junction contained 7 bases not matched to a gene. This CDR3 has 15 amino acids. CDR1 and CDR2 from the germline V gene are SNHLY and FYNNEI. CDR3 sequence reads: CASSGKGLLSYEQYF. CDR3 nucleotides: TGTGCCAGCAGTGGTAAGGGACTACTGTCCTACGAGCAGTACTTC.

This clone has a single count. The chain is built from TRBV12-2 and TRBJ2-7; the table's D call, TRBD1, has no DNA check behind it. TRBV12-2 has pseudogene status. The CDR3 has 16 residues. The CDR3 region is CASRPRRDRETYEQYF. The DNA for the CDR3 is TGTGCAAGTCGCCCCCGTCGTGACAGGGAAACCTACGAGCAGTACTTC.

The rearrangement joins TRBV7-3 to TRBJ2-6; 8 positions match TRBD1. CDR1 and CDR2 from the germline V gene are SGHTA and FQGTGA. The V segment lost 3 bases and the J segment 3 bases; nucleotides outside the gene matches: 4. This CDR3 is 16 amino acids long. The CDR3 reads CASSLQGAFGANVLTF. CDR3 nucleotides: TGTGCCAGCAGCTTGCAGGGGGCCTTTGGGGCCAACGTCCTGACTTTC.

CDR3 coding DNA: TGTGCCAGCAGTGAACGGCGGGTGCTCTCTGGGGCCAACGTCCTGACTTTC. Translation: CASSERRVLSGANVLTF. The J gene is TRBJ2-6, the V gene TRBV2; tentative D call: TRBD2 (5 bases). Germline-derived CDR1 and CDR2 are SNHLY and FYNNEI. Trimming removed 2 bases from V and 0 bases from J, with 11 bases in between. The CDR3 runs 17 residues.

The CDR3 here is CASSLYRGSGANVLTF. The CDR3 nucleotides are TGTGCCAGCAGCTTATACAGGGGGTCTGGGGCCAACGTCCTGACTTTC. This chain uses TRBV7-8 with TRBJ2-6, with TRBD1 matching 8 bases. Germline values: CDR1 SGHVS, CDR2 FQNEAQ. V dropped 2 bases and J dropped 1; count of bases not matched to a gene: 1. This CDR3 spans 16 amino acids.